The 14 T cell receptor beta chains presented below share a single source sample, sequenced in a study of identical twins (dated by TCRdb to between 2015 and 2016). Library method: 5' RACE. The reads were generated on an Illumina HiSeq 2000. TCRdb reanalyzed the raw reads on its own, using fastp at Q25 for trimming and MiXCR for clone calling, and kept in-frame beta chains. Rows merge per CDR3 protein into single entries with the most common DNA and genes. This sample gives under 1 million distinct CDR3 sequences in total; 10% to 15% of them show up just once. Around 1.5% of the sample is in the top ten clones. The same sample was also studied in work on yellow fever vaccine responses in identical twins.

The sample comprised PBMCs. The receptors come from a woman aged 18-30 years in good health.

The chain joins TRBV3-1 to TRBJ1-4; D not resolved. V was clipped by 2 bases and J by 4 bases, with 14 bases between them. From germline, CDR1 is LGHDT and CDR2 YNNKEL (reference sequence). The CDR3 sequence is 16 residues long. The CDR3 loop reads CASSQTWREGNEKLFF. CDR3 bases: TGTGCCAGCAGCCAAACGTGGAGAGAGGGTAATGAAAAACTGTTTTTT. Based on the CDR3 plus reference TRBV3-1 and TRBJ1-4, the full variable domain is DTAVSQTPKYLVTQMGNDKSIKCEQNLGHDTMYWYKQDSKKFLKIMFSYNNKELIINETVPNRFSPKSPDKAHLNLHINSLELGDSAVYFCASSQTWREGNEKLFFGSGTQLSVL.

The V gene is TRBV14, the J gene TRBJ2-3; 11 bases agree with TRBD2. Trimming removed 4 bases from V and 4 bases from J; junction bases left unmatched: 7. This CDR3 contains 16 residues. Germline V lookup: CDR1 SGHDN, CDR2 FVKESK. As DNA, the CDR3 is TGTGCCAGCAGCCCCAGACTAGCGGGAAGGGCAGATACGCAGTATTTT. It is translated as CASSPRLAGRADTQYF.

The chain has TRBV24-1 and TRBJ2-2; D is perhaps TRBD1 (6 bases). This CDR3 is built from 16 residues. The ends were cut back, 1 base at V and 7 bases at J, with 15 bases in the middle. The germline V gene has CDR1 KGHDR and CDR2 SFDVKD. For the CDR3, the DNA is TGTGCCACCAGTGATTTTTTCCCGGGACAAATCGGGGAGCTGTTTTTT. Translating gives CATSDFFPGQIGELFF.

This chain uses TRBV14 with TRBJ1-1, with unresolved D. Germline V gene data show CDR1 as SGHDN and CDR2 as FVKESK. CDR3 size: 14 residues. V was cut by 7 bases and J by 2 bases, with 14 bases left in between. The CDR3 DNA sequence: TGTGCCAGCACAATCCAAATCGAAAACACTGAAGCTTTCTTT. This translates into CASTIQIENTEAFF.

This clonotype was counted only a few times. The genes are TRBV3-1 and TRBJ2-5; 9 bases match TRBD2. The CDR3 is made up of 15 amino acids. Germline V lookup: CDR1 LGHDT, CDR2 YNNKEL (reference sequence). V lost 3 bases and J lost 5; bases outside the gene matches: 7. The CDR3 spells CASSHPLAGVETQYF. The CDR3 bases are TGTGCCAGCAGCCACCCTTTAGCGGGAGTCGAGACCCAGTACTTC.

This clonotype was detected a few times. The chain is built from TRBV6-2 or TRBV6-3 and TRBJ1-2; D is unclear. V lost 2 bases to trimming and J lost 5 bases, with 12 bases between them. Germline V CDR1 and CDR2: MNHEY, SVGEGT. CDR3 size: 14 residues. The DNA of the CDR3 is TGTGCCAGCAGTTACCCCCAACAAGTTTATGGCTACACCTTC. The encoded protein is CASSYPQQVYGYTF.

This clonotype was counted at least ten times. V and J are TRBV24-1 and TRBJ2-2, with D hard to call. CDR1 and CDR2 from the germline V gene are KGHDR and SFDVKD. The CDR3 runs to 19 residues. V dropped 0 bases and J dropped 1 base, with 17 bases sitting between them. CDR3 region: CATSDLRVQVLQNTGELFF. Here the CDR3 DNA reads TGTGCCACCAGTGATTTGCGAGTCCAGGTTCTGCAGAACACCGGGGAGCTGTTTTTT.

This chain joins TRBV20-1 and TRBJ2-1; 8 nucleotides line up with TRBD2. Germline trimming cut 3 bases from V and 3 bases from J; bases unmatched to any gene: 7. This CDR3 spans 15 amino acids. Germline V CDR1 and CDR2: DFQATT, SNEGSKA (reference sequence). The CDR3 spells CSASPSGSIYNEQFF. CDR3 nucleotide sequence: TGCAGTGCTAGCCCGAGCGGGAGTATCTACAATGAGCAGTTCTTC.

This clonotype has a handful of counts. The chain employs TRBV18 and TRBJ1-2; no clear D. Between the trimmed V and J ends, which lost 0 bases and 0 bases, there was a span of 5 bases. Germline CDR1 reads KGHSH; CDR2 reads LQKENI. The CDR3 has 14 amino acids. As DNA, the CDR3 is TGTGCCAGCTCACCACCCGCAGCTAACTATGGCTACACCTTC. As protein: CASSPPAANYGYTF.

The table lists this clonotype with a few counts. The J gene is TRBJ2-1, the V gene TRBV20-1; 9 bases agree with TRBD2. Germline CDR1 and CDR2: DFQATT and SNEGSKA (reference sequence). V lost 5 bases and J lost 0; bases outside the gene matches: 5. This CDR3 is 15 amino acids long. The CDR3 DNA reads TGCAGTGCTCGTAGCGGGAGAAGCTCCTACAATGAGCAGTTCTTC. It yields the protein CSARSGRSSYNEQFF.

This clonotype was seen only a few times. The chain combines TRBV27 with TRBJ2-5; 8 positions agree with TRBD2. The CDR3 contains 15 residues. The trim removed 8 bases at V and 2 bases at J, leaving 10 bases unmatched. Looked up from germline, CDR1 is MNHEY and CDR2 is SMNVEV (reference sequence). The CDR3 nucleotides read TGTGCCAGCGGTGATAGCGGGGCTTTTCAAGAGACCCAGTACTTC. This gives the protein CASGDSGAFQETQYF.

This clonotype has more than one count but fewer than ten. This chain joins TRBV10-3 and TRBJ1-2; D is perhaps TRBD1 (5 bases). The V gene's germline CDR1 is ENHRY and CDR2 SYGVKD. V lost 11 bases to trimming and J lost 3 bases, with 13 bases between them. This CDR3 region has 12 residues. CDR3 DNA: TGTGCCGCCACCGGACATGACTATGGCTACACCTTC. This sequence encodes CAATGHDYGYTF.

This clonotype was recorded at least ten times. The CDR3 sequence: CASSLAFEQFF. Here the CDR3 DNA reads TGTGCCAGCAGCTTAGCTTTCGAGCAGTTCTTC. The chain employs TRBV7-9 and TRBJ2-1; D unresolved. V was clipped by 0 bases and J by 10 bases, with 4 bases between them. The CDR3 consists of 11 residues. The germline gives CDR1 SEHNR, CDR2 FQNEAQ (reference sequence). The complete variable domain, with remaining parts taken from reference TRBV7-9 and TRBJ2-1, reads DTGVSQNPRHKITKRGQNVTFRCDPISEHNRLYWYRQTLGQGPEFLTYFQNEAQLEKSRLLSDRFSAERPKGSFSTLEIQRTEQGDSAMYLCASSLAFEQFFGPGTRLTVL.

A few counts support this clonotype. V gene TRBV24-1 combines with J gene TRBJ2-3, with D hard to call. The V gene's germline CDR1 is KGHDR and CDR2 SFDVKD. V lost 3 bases to trimming and J lost 11 bases, with 14 bases between them. The CDR3 covers 13 residues. CDR3 in amino acids: CATSDAPPIKQYF. In DNA, the CDR3 is TGTGCCACCAGTGATGCGCCCCCTATAAAGCAGTATTTT.